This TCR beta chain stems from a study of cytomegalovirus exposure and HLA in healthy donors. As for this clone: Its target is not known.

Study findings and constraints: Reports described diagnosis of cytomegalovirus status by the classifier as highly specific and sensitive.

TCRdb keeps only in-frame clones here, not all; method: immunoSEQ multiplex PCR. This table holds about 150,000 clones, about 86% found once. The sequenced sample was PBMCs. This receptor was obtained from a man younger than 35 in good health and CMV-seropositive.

The CDR3 sequence: CASRRDGRGTQYF. CDR3 nucleotides: TGTGCCAGCAGGAGGGACGGGAGGGGTACGCAGTATTTT. V and J are TRBV6-5 and TRBJ2-3, with TRBD2 identical over 8 bases. The length of the CDR3 is 13 residues. V dropped 6 bases and J dropped 8; count of bases not matched to a gene: 7. In germline, CDR1 is MNHEY, CDR2 SVGAGI.